These 27 T cell receptor beta chains were sequenced from one sample in a study of cytomegalovirus exposure and HLA in healthy donors. It was with 60 Vbeta and 13 Jbeta primers that the PCR ran. Sequencing was performed with immunoSEQ multiplex PCR; in TCRdb, only in-frame clones are kept and a portion is missing. Of 150,000 to 200,000 clones detected, roughly 90% appear once; the ten largest clones hold roughly 1.9%. Sequencing input: PBMCs. The source is a woman younger than 30 in good health and CMV-seronegative.

The V and J genes are TRBV12-5 and TRBJ1-1; TRBD1 matches 7 bases. The V gene end was trimmed by 11 bases and the J gene end by 5 bases; junction bases not matched to a gene: 17. The CDR3 is made up of 15 amino acids. Germline values: CDR1 LGHNT, CDR2 FRNRAP. The DNA of the CDR3 is TGTGCTTCTACACGCGACAGGGAAACTTTGACTGAAGCTTTCTTT. Residues: CASTRDRETLTEAFF.

The genes are TRBV2 and TRBJ1-5; D uncertain. This CDR3 has 15 amino acids. V gave up 3 bases and J gave up 4 bases, with 13 bases separating them. Germline assignment: CDR1 SNHLY and CDR2 FYNNEI. DNA for the CDR3: TGTGCCAGCAGTGATTTCCCCCGAGGGAATCAGCCCCAGCATTTT. Residues: CASSDFPRGNQPQHF.

This chain joins TRBV4-1 and TRBJ1-3; D is ambiguous. Looked up from germline, CDR1 is MGHRA and CDR2 is YSYEKL. The V end was cut by 0 bases, the J end by 0 bases, with 6 bases between. There are 15 residues in the CDR3. CDR3 loop: CASSQDDFSGNTIYF. The CDR3 bases are TGCGCCAGCAGCCAAGATGACTTCTCTGGAAACACCATATATTTT.

DNA of the CDR3: TGTGCCAGCAACCCACAGGGGGCGGGCACTGAAGCTTTCTTT. This translates into CASNPQGAGTEAFF. The chain uses TRBV2 and TRBJ1-1; the match to TRBD1 covers 9 bases. CDR3 length: 14 residues. Germline V gives CDR1 SNHLY, CDR2 FYNNEI. Losses at the gene ends were 7 bases for V and 4 bases for J; bases not matched to a gene: 7.

The chain combines TRBV5-4 with TRBJ2-3; a possible D gene is TRBD1 (5 bases). V was trimmed by 4 bases and J by 5 bases, leaving 17 bases between them. Germline V lookup: CDR1 SGHNT, CDR2 YYREEE (reference sequence). The CDR3 is 15 amino acids. As DNA, the CDR3 is TGTGCCAGCAGCGGGCTCCTCGCGCAGGGAGATACGCAGTATTTT. This codes for CASSGLLAQGDTQYF.

V and J are TRBV27 and TRBJ1-5, with D tentatively TRBD1 (6 bases). Trimming shortened V by 5 bases and J by 4 bases, and 12 bases separated the two germline ends. Germline V gives CDR1 MNHEY, CDR2 SMNVEV (reference sequence). This CDR3 contains 14 residues. The CDR3 bases are TGTGCCAGCAGTGAAAGGGGGATAAATCAGCCCCAGCATTTT. The encoded protein is CASSERGINQPQHF.

The chain joins TRBV4-2 to TRBJ2-1, with D possibly TRBD2 on 7 matching bases. V lost 1 base and J 6 bases, leaving 19 bases between the germline ends. Germline V gene data show CDR1 as LGHNA and CDR2 as YNFKEQ. This CDR3 has 17 residues. As DNA, the CDR3 is TGTGCCAGCAGCCAAGGATCAGGAGGGGGGGCATTCAATGAGCAGTTCTTC. Residues: CASSQGSGGGAFNEQFF.

The chain is built from TRBV6-5 and TRBJ2-3, with 13 bases lining up with TRBD2. The CDR3 runs 16 residues. Germline CDR1 is MNHEY and CDR2 is SVGAGI. After removal of 3 bases from V and 2 bases from J, the junction contained 2 bases not matched to a gene. The CDR3 coding sequence is TGTGCCAGCAGTTATGGGACTAGCGGGACCACAGATACGCAGTATTTT. Encoded protein: CASSYGTSGTTDTQYF.

V is TRBV11-3 and J is TRBJ2-5, with TRBD1 matching over 9 bases. Trimming took 1 base from V and 0 from J; bases not matched to a gene: 0. The CDR3 covers 15 residues. Germline CDR1 SGHNT, CDR2 YENEEA. In nucleotides, the CDR3 is TGTGCCAGCAGCTTAGGGACAGGGGACCAAGAGACCCAGTACTTC. Amino acids: CASSLGTGDQETQYF.

The CDR3 here is CASSPITGFNEKLFF. The CDR3 DNA follows: TGTGCCAGCAGCCCCATCACAGGCTTTAATGAAAAACTGTTTTTT. This rearrangement joins TRBV7-6 to TRBJ1-4; D possibly corresponds to TRBD1 (5 bases). V lost 5 bases and J 4 bases, leaving 14 bases between the germline ends. The CDR3 contains 15 residues. Germline V gene lookup returns CDR1 SGHVS and CDR2 FNYEAQ. The whole variable domain, remainder taken from reference TRBV7-6 and TRBJ1-4, is GAGVSQSPRYKVTKRGQDVALRCDPISGHVSLYWYRQALGQGPEFLTYFNYEAQQDKSGLPNDRFSAERPEGSISTLTIQRTEQRDSAMYRCASSPITGFNEKLFFGSGTQLSVL.

Details on this clone: At one end, the junction sequence differs from germline, possibly due to a read error. The chain's CDR3 is CATSRTGPTDTQYF. CDR3 in DNA: TGTGCCACCAGTCGGACTGGCCCCACAGATACGCAGTATTTT. The rearrangement uses TRBV10-3 and TRBJ2-3; maybe TRBD2 (5 bases). The CDR3 consists of 14 residues. Germline CDR1 and CDR2: ENHRY and SYGVKD.

CDR3 nucleotides: TGCGCCAGCAGCCACCTTAGCGACGAGCAGTACTTC. This encodes CASSHLSDEQYF. The J gene is TRBJ2-5, the V gene TRBV4-1; perhaps TRBD2 as D (5 bases). Judging by the DNA end, TRBJ2-7 fits better; the J call may be wrong. Germline V gives CDR1 MGHRA, CDR2 YSYEKL. The CDR3 is 12 residues long.

In its sample, this clone was seen a few times. The chain links TRBV4-2 to TRBJ2-1, with D tentatively TRBD2 (6 bases). Germline V gene data show CDR1 as LGHNA and CDR2 as YNFKEQ. V was clipped by 2 bases and J by 2 bases, with 13 bases between them. There are 16 residues in the CDR3. CDR3 in DNA: TGTGCCAGCAGCCAACTGGAGGGGTTCCCCTACAATGAGCAGTTCTTC. It yields the protein CASSQLEGFPYNEQFF.

This chain joins TRBV1 and TRBJ2-2; the listed D gene, TRBD2, was not tested against the DNA. TRBV1 is termed a pseudogene. The CDR3 has 20 amino acids. The CDR3 sequence: CTSSPSGQGGLAGGTGELFF. The CDR3, as DNA: TGCACCAGCAGCCCAAGCGGACAGGGGGGACTAGCGGGAGGCACCGGGGAGCTGTTTTTT.

This clone was seen only once. The genes are TRBV2 and TRBJ2-3; D is perhaps TRBD1 (5 bases). Germline V gene sequence: CDR1 SNHLY, CDR2 FYNNEI. V lost 3 bases and J 2 bases, leaving 12 bases between the germline ends. The CDR3 is 15 amino acids. Written as DNA, the CDR3 is TGTGCCAGCAGTGAGGGGCAGCGAAACACAGATACGCAGTATTTT. Translation: CASSEGQRNTDTQYF.

The CDR3 region is CSVGDIDGYTF. CDR3 DNA sequence: TGCAGCGTTGGGGACATTGATGGCTACACCTTC. The chain recombines TRBV29-1 with TRBJ1-2; D is perhaps TRBD1 (6 bases). In germline, CDR1 is SQVTM, CDR2 ANQGSEA. The V and J ends lost 4 bases and 6 bases respectively, with 9 bases between them. This CDR3 region has 11 residues.

The chain has TRBV19 and TRBJ2-7; 8 bases match TRBD2. The germline V gene encodes CDR1 LNHDA and CDR2 SQIVND (reference sequence). This CDR3 has 15 residues. Germline trimming cut 2 bases from V and 5 bases from J; bases unmatched to any gene: 8. CDR3 coding DNA: TGTGCCAGTAGTATAAATCGGGGGGGCAGTCACGAGCAGTACTTC. It yields the protein CASSINRGGSHEQYF.

The V call is TRBV19, the J call TRBJ2-7; tentative D call: TRBD1 (6 bases). Per the germline V gene, CDR1 is LNHDA and CDR2 is SQIVND (reference sequence). V lost 1 base and J lost 4, with 8 bases in between. This CDR3 contains 13 residues. CDR3 nucleotides: TGTGCCAGTAGTATAGGGACAGATTACGAGCAGTACTTC. Its protein is CASSIGTDYEQYF.

The gene calls are TRBV6-1 and TRBJ2-3, with a tentative D call TRBD2 (6 bases). This CDR3 is 16 amino acids long. Per the germline V gene, CDR1 is MNHNS and CDR2 is SASEGT. Deletions cut 2 bases from V and 1 base from J, with 13 bases between. The CDR3 bases are TGTGCCAGCAGTGAACGAGCGGGTGGCGGCACAGATACGCAGTATTTT. Its protein product is CASSERAGGGTDTQYF.

The chain combines TRBV2 with TRBJ1-1, with a tentative D call TRBD1 (5 bases). V was clipped by 10 bases and J by 0 bases, with 15 bases between them. Per germline, CDR1 SNHLY and CDR2 FYNNEI. The CDR3 covers 14 residues. In DNA, the CDR3 is TGTGCCACCAATACAGGAAACATGAACACTGAAGCTTTCTTT. Amino acid sequence: CATNTGNMNTEAFF.

This rearrangement joins TRBV4-2 to TRBJ2-1; D is perhaps TRBD1 (5 bases). This CDR3 is built from 18 residues. V was cut by 0 bases and J by 0 bases, with 15 bases left in between. Germline V CDR1 and CDR2: LGHNA, YNFKEQ. DNA for the CDR3: TGTGCCAGCAGCCAAGATTTCGACAGTACGAGCTCCTACAATGAGCAGTTCTTC. It encodes CASSQDFDSTSSYNEQFF.

The chain couples TRBV5-8 to TRBJ1-2; 7 nucleotides match TRBD1. The ends lost 4 bases at V and 7 bases at J; junction bases unmatched: 7. The CDR3 totals 13 residues. Germline V gene data show CDR1 as SGHTS and CDR2 as YDEGEE. CDR3 sequence reads: CASSTDYRGGYTF. CDR3 in DNA: TGTGCCAGCAGCACCGATTACAGGGGTGGCTACACCTTC.

The chain couples TRBV19 to TRBJ2-1, with a tentative D call TRBD2 (5 bases). V was pared by 5 bases and J by 9 bases, with 11 bases between. The CDR3 sequence is 12 residues long. Germline V lookup: CDR1 LNHDA, CDR2 SQIVND (reference sequence). The CDR3 spells CASSLGRGEQFF. CDR3 DNA sequence: TGTGCCAGTAGTCTAGGACGGGGTGAGCAGTTCTTC.

V usage is TRBV10-3 and J usage is TRBJ2-1, with TRBD2 as a possible D gene (5 bases). The germline CDR1 and CDR2 sequences are ENHRY and SYGVKD. The CDR3 has 15 residues. Trimming shortened V by 5 bases and J by 5 bases, and 16 bases separated the two germline ends. The CDR3 DNA follows: TGTGCCATCAGTCCTTCAGCGGCTCCACACAATGAGCAGTTCTTC. Its protein product is CAISPSAAPHNEQFF.

The V and J genes are TRBV6-1 and TRBJ2-7, with D tentatively TRBD1 (5 bases). V was cut by 4 bases and J by 1 base, with 14 bases left in between. CDR3 length equals 15 residues. Germline V gene sequence: CDR1 MNHNS, CDR2 SASEGT. CDR3 loop: CASSGPEGDSYEQYF. The CDR3 DNA is TGTGCCAGCAGTGGTCCAGAAGGGGATTCCTACGAGCAGTACTTC.

The chain recombines TRBV27 with TRBJ2-7; 12 nucleotides align to TRBD2. The germline V gene encodes CDR1 MNHEY and CDR2 SMNVEV (reference sequence). Trimming at V came to 4 bases and at J to 4 bases, leaving 5 bases not matched to a gene. The CDR3 runs to 15 residues. Here the CDR3 reads CASSYGLAGQYEQYF. CDR3 nucleotides: TGTGCCAGCAGTTATGGACTAGCGGGACAGTACGAGCAGTACTTC.

The chain employs TRBV15 and TRBJ2-1; the match to TRBD2 covers 7 bases. This CDR3 has 16 amino acids. V lost 0 bases, J lost 8 bases, and 10 bases stayed unmatched. From germline, CDR1 is LNHNV and CDR2 YYDKDF (reference sequence). Written as DNA, the CDR3 is TGTGCCACCAGCAGAGATCCCCGGGACTACCTCGATGAGCAGTTCTTC. The encoded protein is CATSRDPRDYLDEQFF.